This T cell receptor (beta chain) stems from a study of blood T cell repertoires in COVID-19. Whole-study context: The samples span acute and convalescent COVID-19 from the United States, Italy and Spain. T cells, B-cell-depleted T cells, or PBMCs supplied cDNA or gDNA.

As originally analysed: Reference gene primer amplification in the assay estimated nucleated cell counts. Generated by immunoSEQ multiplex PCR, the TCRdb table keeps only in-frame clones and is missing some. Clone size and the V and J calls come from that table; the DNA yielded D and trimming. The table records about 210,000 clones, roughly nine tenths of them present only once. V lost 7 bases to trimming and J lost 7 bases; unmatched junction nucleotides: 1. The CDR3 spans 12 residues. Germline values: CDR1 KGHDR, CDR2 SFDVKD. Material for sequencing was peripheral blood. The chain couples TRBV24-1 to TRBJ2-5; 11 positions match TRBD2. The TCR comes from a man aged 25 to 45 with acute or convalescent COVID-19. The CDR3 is CATSLAGGTQYF. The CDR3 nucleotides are TGTGCCACCAGCCTAGCGGGGGGGACCCAGTACTTC.